Shown below are 30 T cell receptor beta chains from a single sample sequenced in a study of cytomegalovirus exposure and HLA in healthy donors. 13 Jbeta primers and 60 Vbeta primers were used for the PCR. Sequenced by immunoSEQ multiplex PCR; TCRdb stores in-frame clones only, minus some. The table includes fewer than 250,000 clones, about nine tenths detected once. The specimen sequenced was PBMCs. Receptor source: a boy between 2 and 15 years old in good health and CMV-seronegative.

The chain uses TRBV15 and TRBJ1-4; perhaps TRBD1 as D (5 bases). CDR3 size: 15 residues. Deletions cut 0 bases from V and 3 bases from J, with 8 bases between. CDR1 and CDR2 (germline): LNHNV, YYDKDF (reference sequence). CDR3 coding DNA: TGTGCCACCAGCAGAGAGCGGGGGGCTAATGAAAAACTGTTTTTT. Protein sequence: CATSRERGANEKLFF.

The gene calls are TRBV15 and TRBJ2-2; no clear D. V lost 3 bases and J lost 6, with 14 bases in between. The CDR3 extends over 15 amino acids. Germline values: CDR1 LNHNV, CDR2 YYDKDF (reference sequence). CDR3 in DNA: TGTGCCACCAGCAGGACCGACACAATCCCCGGGGAGCTGTTTTTT. It yields the protein CATSRTDTIPGELFF.

The chain uses TRBV7-9 and TRBJ2-7; tentatively, D is TRBD2 (7 bases). The CDR3 contains 18 residues. Between the trimmed V and J ends, which lost 3 bases and 1 base, there was a span of 22 bases. CDR1 and CDR2 from the germline V gene are SEHNR and FQNEAQ (reference sequence). DNA of the CDR3: TGTGCCAGCAGCTTTGATAGGCGGGGAGGGGACACTTCCTACGAGCAGTACTTC. Translation: CASSFDRRGGDTSYEQYF.

V gene TRBV2 combines with J gene TRBJ1-2; D remains ambiguous. The CDR3 loop spans 12 amino acids. Trimming stripped 8 bases from V and 1 base from J, with 8 bases between. The germline V gene has CDR1 SNHLY and CDR2 FYNNEI. CDR3 residues: CASALSNYGYTF. In DNA, the CDR3 is TGTGCCAGCGCCCTAAGTAACTATGGCTACACCTTC.

The genes are TRBV15 and TRBJ2-7; TRBD1 aligns across 9 bases. The J segment lost 1 base and the V segment lost 0 bases, leaving 7 bases of the junction unmatched. The CDR3 is made up of 17 amino acids. CDR1 is LNHNV and CDR2 is YYDKDF in the germline V gene (reference sequence). The chain's CDR3 is CATSRDFPDRGSYEQYF. CDR3 coding DNA: TGTGCCACCAGCAGAGATTTTCCGGACAGGGGTTCCTACGAGCAGTACTTC.

The chain carries TRBV11-3 and TRBJ2-1; TRBD1 might be the D (6 bases). V lost 4 bases, J lost 5 bases, and 12 bases lay in between. The germline V gene encodes CDR1 SGHNT and CDR2 YENEEA. The CDR3 length is 14 residues. Here the CDR3 DNA reads TGTGCCAGCAGCTCCCCCACAGGGAACAATGAGCAGTTCTTC. Its protein product is CASSSPTGNNEQFF.

The chain is built from TRBV27 and TRBJ1-1; 12 bases are a match to TRBD1. After removal of 8 bases from V and 4 bases from J, the junction contained 23 bases not matched to a gene. The CDR3 extends over 20 amino acids. Germline V gene data show CDR1 as MNHEY and CDR2 as SMNVEV (reference sequence). The CDR3 here is CASAPPPGQGAYVGGTEAFF. As DNA, the CDR3 is TGTGCCAGCGCCCCACCCCCGGGACAGGGGGCATATGTGGGGGGCACTGAAGCTTTCTTT.

The table lists this clone with a count of one. The chain couples TRBV7-3 to TRBJ1-1; a possible D gene is TRBD1 (6 bases). The CDR3 loop spans 14 amino acids. CDR1 SGHTA and CDR2 FQGTGA come from the germline V gene. V lost 6 bases, J lost 0 bases, and 11 bases lay in between. The CDR3 bases are TGTGCCAGCAGTGAAGGGACACTGAACACTGAAGCTTTCTTT. Protein: CASSEGTLNTEAFF.

The CDR3 sequence: CASSSPLAGGTGELFF. CDR3 DNA sequence: TGCGCCAGCAGCTCCCCACTAGCGGGGGGCACCGGGGAGCTGTTTTTT. The rearrangement uses TRBV5-1 and TRBJ2-2, with TRBD2 identical over 12 bases. In germline, CDR1 is SGHRS, CDR2 YFSETQ. Losses at the gene ends were 3 bases for V and 4 bases for J; bases not matched to a gene: 4. The CDR3 sequence is 16 residues long.

The chain has TRBV25-1 and TRBJ2-1; D not certain. The CDR3 is 13 residues long. Between the trimmed V and J ends, which lost 7 bases and 0 bases, there was a span of 7 bases. CDR1 MGHDK and CDR2 SYGVNS come from the germline V gene. The CDR3 sequence is CASTPNSYNEQFF. CDR3 DNA sequence: TGTGCCAGCACCCCTAACTCCTACAATGAGCAGTTCTTC.

The chain recombines TRBV2 with TRBJ2-2; weak D call: TRBD2 (5 bases). The germline gives CDR1 SNHLY, CDR2 FYNNEI. The CDR3 covers 15 residues. Trimming shortened V by 8 bases and J by 4 bases, and 17 bases separated the two germline ends. CDR3 sequence: CASARPQRGTGELFF. The CDR3 DNA reads as TGTGCCAGCGCCAGACCGCAACGGGGCACCGGGGAGCTGTTTTTT.

The chain has TRBV9 and TRBJ1-1; possible D gene TRBD1, 6 bases. Germline CDR1 and CDR2: SGDLS and YYNGEE. V lost 3 bases and J 0 bases, leaving 12 bases between the germline ends. The CDR3 covers 15 residues. The CDR3 nucleotides read TGTGCCAGCAGCGCCCGGGACAACATGAACACTGAAGCTTTCTTT. It is translated as CASSARDNMNTEAFF.

The rearrangement joins TRBV9 to TRBJ2-3; 7 nucleotides align to TRBD2. The trim removed 0 bases at V and 3 bases at J, leaving 22 bases unmatched. Germline CDR1 reads SGDLS; CDR2 reads YYNGEE. The CDR3 totals 21 residues. CDR3 sequence reads: CASSVAVELGGSHIRTDTQYF. CDR3 nucleotide sequence: TGTGCCAGCAGCGTAGCTGTTGAGTTGGGGGGGTCACATATCCGGACAGATACGCAGTATTTT.

The rearrangement links TRBV7-9 to TRBJ2-7, with TRBD1 matching 7 bases. Germline CDR1 is SEHNR and CDR2 is FQNEAQ (reference sequence). The trim removed 3 bases at V and 5 bases at J, leaving 4 bases unmatched. The CDR3 consists of 13 residues. The CDR3 loop reads CASSFDGQDEQYF. The CDR3 DNA sequence: TGTGCCAGCAGCTTTGATGGACAGGACGAGCAGTACTTC.

The V and J genes are TRBV30 and TRBJ2-1; the match to TRBD2 covers 16 bases. Germline V gene sequence: CDR1 GTSNPN, CDR2 SVGIG (reference sequence). V lost 7 bases, J lost 1 base, and 10 bases stayed unmatched. This CDR3 is 18 amino acids long. The CDR3 protein is CASHTGLAGGRSYNEQFF. The CDR3 nucleotides are TGTGCCTCACATACGGGACTAGCGGGAGGGCGGTCCTACAATGAGCAGTTCTTC.

This chain links TRBV18 with TRBJ1-2, with 11 bases identical to TRBD1. The CDR3 totals 15 residues. V was pared by 3 bases and J by 4 bases, with 4 bases of the junction left unmatched. CDR1 is KGHSH, CDR2 LQKENI, per germline. The CDR3 DNA reads as TGTGCCAGCTCACCCGGGACAGGGGGGTCCTATGGCTACACCTTC. Translating gives CASSPGTGGSYGYTF.

Details on this clone: One end of the junction fails to match germline, which may point to a read error. The V gene is TRBV7-9, the J gene TRBJ1-2, with D perhaps TRBD1 (6 bases). Per the germline V gene, CDR1 is SEHNR and CDR2 is FQNEAQ (reference sequence). The CDR3 covers 13 residues. CDR3 sequence reads: CSSSPDRQSGYTF. The CDR3 region has the DNA TGTTCCAGCAGCCCTGACAGGCAAAGCGGCTACACCTTC.

The chain is built from TRBV30 and TRBJ2-7; D is unclear. The CDR3 totals 11 residues. The germline V gene has CDR1 GTSNPN and CDR2 SVGIG (reference sequence). Trimming cost V 4 bases and J 6 bases, with 10 bases left between them. Written as DNA, the CDR3 is TGTGCCTGGACGTACGCAGGCGAGCAGTACTTC. Translation gives CAWTYAGEQYF. Full variable domain (missing parts from reference TRBV30 and TRBJ2-7): SQTIHQWPATLVQPVGSPLSLECTVEGTSNPNLYWYRQAAGRGLQLLFYSVGIGQISSEVPQNLSASRPQDRQFILSSKKLLLSDSGFYLCAWTYAGEQYFGPGTRLTVT.

V and J are TRBV30 and TRBJ2-1, with 7 positions matching TRBD2. Germline V lookup: CDR1 GTSNPN, CDR2 SVGIG (reference sequence). J gave up 0 bases and V 4 bases, and 15 bases lay outside the gene matches. The CDR3 loop spans 18 amino acids. CDR3 bases: TGTGCCTGGACCGAGAGAACGGGGGGACCGAGCTCCTACAATGAGCAGTTCTTC. It translates to CAWTERTGGPSSYNEQFF.

The rearrangement links TRBV7-3 to TRBJ1-3; D is ambiguous. The V and J ends lost 5 bases and 2 bases respectively, with 10 bases between them. Germline V CDR1 and CDR2: SGHTA, FQGTGA. This CDR3 contains 14 residues. The CDR3 bases are TGTGCCAGCAGCCCCACGGGTACTGGAAACACCATATATTTT. It yields the protein CASSPTGTGNTIYF.

V is TRBV6-5 and J is TRBJ1-2, with D perhaps matching TRBD1 (5 bases). The germline CDR1 and CDR2 sequences are MNHEY and SVGAGI. The CDR3 loop spans 15 amino acids. The V and J ends lost 0 bases and 2 bases respectively, with 10 bases between them. CDR3 protein: CASSYSGAPNYGYTF. For the CDR3, the DNA is TGTGCCAGCAGTTACTCAGGGGCCCCCAACTATGGCTACACCTTC.

The J gene is TRBJ2-1, the V gene TRBV30; 9 bases are shared with TRBD1. Germline V CDR1 and CDR2: GTSNPN, SVGIG (reference sequence). Trimming at V came to 0 bases and at J to 14 bases, leaving 5 bases not matched to a gene. The CDR3 sequence is 12 residues long. The chain's CDR3 is CAWSVQGQGKFF. In nucleotides, the CDR3 is TGTGCCTGGAGTGTACAAGGACAGGGGAAGTTCTTC.

The chain uses TRBV5-1 and TRBJ2-1, with 8 bases lining up with TRBD1. Germline V gene lookup returns CDR1 SGHRS and CDR2 YFSETQ. J lost 3 bases, V lost 7 bases, and 3 bases had no gene match. This CDR3 comprises 13 residues. The CDR3 region is CASAGGFYNEQFF. As DNA, the CDR3 is TGCGCCAGCGCAGGGGGCTTCTACAATGAGCAGTTCTTC. Based on the CDR3 plus reference TRBV5-1 and TRBJ2-1, the full variable domain is KAGVTQTPRYLIKTRGQQVTLSCSPISGHRSVSWYQQTPGQGLQFLFEYFSETQRNKGNFPGRFSGRQFSNSRSEMNVSTLELGDSALYLCASAGGFYNEQFFGPGTRLTVL.

Worth noting for this clone: Distinct nucleotide sequences in the sample also encode this CDR3. The chain is built from TRBV28 and TRBJ1-1; weak D call: TRBD1 (5 bases). This CDR3 spans 14 amino acids. Trimming shortened V by 5 bases and J by 1 base, and 11 bases separated the two germline ends. CDR1 and CDR2 (germline): MDHEN, SYDVKM. The CDR3, as DNA: TGTGCCAGCAGTCTACGGGGGTGGAACACTGAAGCTTTCTTT. Protein product: CASSLRGWNTEAFF.

The genes are TRBV4-1 and TRBJ2-7, with TRBD1 matching over 8 bases. The CDR3 covers 19 residues. Trimming cost V 1 base and J 1 base; bases outside gene matches: 15. Germline CDR1 reads MGHRA; CDR2 reads YSYEKL. The CDR3 protein is CASSQAQTKDRVLSYEQYF. The CDR3 nucleotides are TGCGCCAGCAGCCAAGCACAAACCAAGGACAGGGTTTTATCCTACGAGCAGTACTTC.

The gene calls are TRBV14 and TRBJ1-2; TRBD1 matches at 7 bases. Germline trimming cut 5 bases from V and 8 bases from J; bases unmatched to any gene: 20. CDR3 size: 17 residues. CDR1 and CDR2 (germline): SGHDN, FVKESK. Here the CDR3 reads CASSGYYEGALGFGYTF. The DNA for the CDR3 is TGTGCCAGCAGCGGTTATTACGAGGGGGCGCTTGGATTCGGCTACACCTTC.

This clone rates as medium-sized. The V and J genes are TRBV6-4 and TRBJ2-1, with TRBD2 matching over 11 bases. This CDR3 has 16 amino acids. CDR1 and CDR2 from the germline V gene are MRHNA and SNTAGT. V was clipped by 4 bases and J by 5 bases; unmatched bases: 7. Here the CDR3 reads CASSADLAGGHNEQFF. CDR3 bases: TGTGCCAGCAGTGCCGACCTAGCGGGGGGTCACAATGAGCAGTTCTTC.

CDR3 nucleotide sequence: TGTGCCAGCAGCTTGGTGACAGGGGACACTGAAGCTTTCTTT. The encoded protein is CASSLVTGDTEAFF. V and J are TRBV5-8 and TRBJ1-1; 8 nucleotides line up with TRBD1. CDR1 SGHTS and CDR2 YDEGEE come from the germline V gene. The CDR3 totals 14 residues. After removal of 0 bases from V and 3 bases from J, the junction contained 1 base not matched to a gene.

The chain links TRBV14 to TRBJ2-5, with a tentative D call TRBD1 (5 bases). The germline V gene encodes CDR1 SGHDN and CDR2 FVKESK. The CDR3 spans 11 residues. Trimming left V 2 bases short and J 7 bases short, with 5 bases between. The CDR3 DNA reads TGTGCCAGCAGCCAACAGGGGACCCAGTACTTC. Its translation: CASSQQGTQYF. The whole variable domain, remainder taken from reference TRBV14 and TRBJ2-5, is EAGVTQFPSHSVIEKGQTVTLRCDPISGHDNLYWYRRVMGKEIKFLLHFVKESKQDESGMPNNRFLAERTGGTYSTLKVQPAELEDSGVYFCASSQQGTQYFGPGTRLLVL.

The V call is TRBV30, the J call TRBJ2-1; possibly TRBD2 for D (6 bases). Trimming stripped 0 bases from V and 7 bases from J, with 10 bases between. Germline CDR1 and CDR2: GTSNPN and SVGIG (reference sequence). This CDR3 region has 13 residues. The CDR3 DNA reads as TGTGCCTGGAGTGTAGGGAGGAGGAATGAGCAGTTCTTC. It codes for CAWSVGRRNEQFF.